This TCR beta chain was recovered during a study of shared clonotypes between healthy human individuals. Sequenced by immunoSEQ multiplex PCR; TCRdb stores in-frame clones only, minus some. Of more than 850,000 clones detected, about four fifths appear once; the ten largest clones hold approximately 0.52%. The sequenced sample was memory CD4+ T cells from PBMCs. Subset denoted: CD45RA-negative fraction. This receptor was obtained from a man between 18 and 35 years old in good health. Some clones in this sample may be carry-over from other donors' samples.

The CDR3 DNA sequence: TGTGCCAGCAGCTTATTTGGGACAGGGGGGTCTGAGCAGTACTTC. This encodes CASSLFGTGGSEQYF. This chain connects TRBV11-2 to TRBJ2-7, with 11 nucleotides matching TRBD1. CDR1 and CDR2 from the germline V gene are SGHAT and FQNNGV. After removal of 2 bases from V and 7 bases from J, the junction contained 7 bases not matched to a gene. CDR3 size: 15 residues.